This T cell receptor beta chain was identified during a study of beta chain features in type 1 diabetes. Overall study context: Examined across all samples were about 110,000,000 sorted cells.

As every portion of the isolated RNA was reverse transcribed, the sequencing read expressed TCRB transcripts. TCRdb's copy holds only in-frame clones and misses some; the assay was immunoSEQ multiplex PCR. The sample has about 150,000 clones, 11% seen once; the top ten hold roughly 1.9%. General study findings and limits: TCRB CDR3 length was moderately but significantly reduced in all four CD4+ subsets of Type 1 diabetes patients. Patients' naive, central memory and regulatory TCRB repertoires appeared more alike than those of healthy donors.

This CDR3 is 12 amino acids long. Germline CDR1 SEHNR, CDR2 FQNEAQ (reference sequence). V trimming: 7 bases; J trimming: 3 bases; junction bases outside the gene matches: 1. Worth noting for this clone: What it binds is not known.

The sequence was collected from a man in his late teens or twenties in good health. Sequenced sample: central memory CD4+ T cells from blood. The gene calls are TRBV7-9 and TRBJ2-3, with 7 bases fitting TRBD2. CDR3 in DNA: TGTGCCAGCACCGGGGGGACAGATACGCAGTATTTT. Translation gives CASTGGTDTQYF.